This entry is about one TCR beta chain. This clone showed up just a few times. The antigen it recognizes is unknown. No base qualities exist here, and no much larger clone lies one base off it. Donors were healthy HIV-negative adults with no recently reported acute infections or vaccinations. Only Caucasian adults living in Nashville, Tennessee, USA were represented among the donors. Magnetic negative selection was used to enrich CD4+ T cells, after which naive cells were positively selected on CD45RA and the negative fraction became the memory subset. After blood collection by leukapheresis, PBMCs were isolated using Ficoll-Histopaque density gradient centrifugation and then cryopreserved in the vapor phase of liquid nitrogen. Analytical flow cytometry was used to check the purity and quantity of each magnetically sorted T cell population. Each sorted fraction had its genomic DNA isolated and then quantified by UV absorbance on a Nanodrop 2000c.

The data are from a study of shared clonotypes between healthy human individuals (dated by TCRdb to the early 2020s). As for the study more broadly: Two women and three men aged 18 to 49 years were included in the cohort. For each donor, CD4 naive and CD4 memory were each run on three plates, CD8 naive on two plates, and CD8 memory on one plate. To estimate repertoire size and how much clonotypes are shared between individuals, the study performed deep sequencing of blood TCR repertoires from five healthy adults. To increase sequencing depth and limit assay-specific biases, different laboratories used diverse techniques to prepare libraries and sequence TCR repertoires. Each donor's leukapheresis produced roughly between roughly 0.9 and 9 billion PBMCs. Broader findings and caveats from the paper: Higher generation probabilities were observed for clonotypes shared by all four sorted-subset donors than for non-shared clonotypes. Pairwise subsampling indicated that sequencing depth was expected to affect the degree of clonotype sharing among donors. Rarefaction of sorted-subset datasets indicated incomplete sequencing despite the large sequencing depth. When a handful of donors were compared, the shared fraction of clonotypes was about 5% for naive CD4, about 4% for naive CD8, roughly 2.5% for memory CD4, and approximately 0.4% for memory CD8. The genetic and exposure-history diversity represented was limited by the small number of donors. Larger estimated clonotype richness was generally found for naive subsets than for memory subsets. Sampling was restricted to blood, and TCR repertoires in tissue are likely to differ from TCR repertoires in blood.

Using the deep immunoSEQ assay, multiplex PCR amplified TCR CDR3 regions from genomic DNA. Extracted genomic DNA from each cell subset was spread evenly across all wells of several immunoSEQ 96-well plates, with each plate serving as a replicate. For sorted subsets, roughly 200 ng of genomic DNA, equivalent to some 33,000 T cell genomes, went into each replicate PCR. The purified libraries were quantified using a Qubit 3.0 fluorometer, sized with a Bioanalyzer 2100, and then quantified again using the KAPA Library Quantification kit. Each immunoSEQ 96-well plate was sequenced on its own single-read 150-cycle Illumina NextSeq 550 flow cell. In the authors' own workflow: Because the immunoSEQ output included only junctional sequences and no quality scores, the filtering could not be the same as the filtering used for full-length reads. Sequences were annotated with PyIR, a Python wrapper for IgBLAST v1.9, and V/J genes and CDR3 were assigned using IMGT germline references. Any read was removed if the V/J assignment was weak (E-value above 1e-6), the CDR3 was missing, or the read contained stop codons, out-of-frame junctions, or ambiguous translated residues. V3J clonotypes were defined by identical inferred V gene, J gene, and CDR3 amino acid sequence. To compute the percentage overlap between repertoires, the number of shared unique clonotypes was divided by the size of the smaller repertoire. Richness of each repertoire was evaluated using RTK rarefaction, the Chao1 estimator, and Recon v2.1 estimates of unobserved clonotypes. Generation probabilities for all TCRbeta clonotypes obtained by the gDNA method from a few donors were computed using OLGA. As stored in TCRdb, this immuneACCESS dataset retains in-frame rearrangements with V and J assigned. A fraction of the clones does not appear; measured against another copy, unresolved V genes explain less than half of the discrepancy, and the remainder lacks a known reason. D and trimming were read from the DNA, whereas the V and J calls and clone size are those reported in that table. Recorded for this sample are some 1 million clones; about 75% of them occurred a single time. Approximately 1.5% of the sample is held by the ten biggest clonotypes.

This TCR was sampled from a man aged 18 to 29 in good health. Input material: memory CD4+ T cells sorted from blood. The cell subset or site label for this specimen denotes: CD45RA-negative fraction.

The nucleotides are TGTGCCTGGAGTGCGGATTCACAGGGGAATTCACCCCTCCACTTT. It codes for CAWSADSQGNSPLHF. The V and J segments used are TRBV30 and TRBJ1-6, and 7 junctional nucleotides match TRBD1. The CDR3, from cysteine to phenylalanine, totals 15 residues. The sequence is cut down to CDR3 DNA, 45 bases in frame from base 1. Ends trimmed: V by 1 base, J by 7 bases; bases unmatched to a gene: 7. The germline V gene (reference sequence) specifies GTSNPN as CDR1 and SVGIG as CDR2.